This T cell receptor beta chain was captured by sequencing in a study of long-term antiretroviral therapy in people with HIV. Study at large: Initial samples were collected about a decade before the 2015 immediate-ART recommendation. Whole-study findings and limits: Transplant-donor-level diversity was not reached after ART, though diversity increased. The study collected blood between the mid-2000s and the late 2010s, possibly under older ART regimens. It was observed that HIV repertoires exhibited narrower CDR3 length ranges than controls.

This CDR3 is built from 15 residues. CDR1 is KGHSH and CDR2 is LQKENI in the germline V gene. Losses at the gene ends were 6 bases for V and 2 bases for J; bases not matched to a gene: 6. At the survey level, the v3.0 immunoSEQ assay was run. Sequenced by immunoSEQ multiplex PCR; TCRdb stores in-frame clones only, minus some. The repertoire includes around 18,000 clones, 91% of them detected once, and around a tenth sits in the top ten. On this clone itself: The antigen is not known.

V usage is TRBV18 and J usage is TRBJ2-1; TRBD1 matches 8 bases. Source: unsorted PBMCs, taken 3 years after starting antiretroviral therapy. This sequence was found in a man aged 50 or older with HIV. The CDR3 here is CASSSGQGTYNEQFF. The CDR3 nucleotides read TGTGCCAGCTCGTCTGGACAGGGTACCTACAATGAGCAGTTCTTC. Full variable domain (remainder filled in from reference TRBV18 and TRBJ2-1): NAGVMQNPRHLVRRRGQEARLRCSPMKGHSHVYWYRQLPEEGLKFMVYLQKENIIDESGMPKERFSAEFPKEGPSILRIQQVVRGDSAAYFCASSSGQGTYNEQFFGPGTRLTVL.